Each of the 27 T cell receptor beta chains below was sequenced from the same sample in a study of neurological immune-mediated disorders. Via MiXCR, TCRdb re-called the 5' RACE reads, giving one row per CDR3 protein. The data contain about 27,000 distinct CDR3 sequences, around 20% of them singletons. Sequencing was performed on PBMCs. These receptor sequences come from a woman in her sixties or seventies in good health.

This clonotype is deemed medium-sized (0.01 to 0.1%). The chain combines TRBV5-1 with TRBJ1-5; D not certain. The CDR3 sequence is 17 residues long. V lost 4 bases and J 4 bases, leaving 21 bases between the germline ends. CDR1 is SGHRS and CDR2 is YFSETQ in the germline V gene. The CDR3 DNA follows: TGCGCCAGCAGCCGCCGAGGACGGACCTTACGGAATCAGCCCCAGCATTTT. The encoded protein is CASSRRGRTLRNQPQHF.

This clonotype appeared many times. The chain links TRBV5-1 to TRBJ2-2; D is undetermined. CDR3 length: 14 residues. Trimming removed 7 bases from V and 2 bases from J, with 12 bases in between. The V gene's germline CDR1 is SGHRS and CDR2 YFSETQ. In DNA, the CDR3 is TGCGCCAGCGGCTCGGACGGCAACACCGGGGAGCTGTTTTTT. This sequence encodes CASGSDGNTGELFF. The variable domain in full, with the rest retrieved from reference TRBV5-1 and TRBJ2-2, is KAGVTQTPRYLIKTRGQQVTLSCSPISGHRSVSWYQQTPGQGLQFLFEYFSETQRNKGNFPGRFSGRQFSNSRSEMNVSTLELGDSALYLCASGSDGNTGELFFGEGSRLTVL.

This clonotype was recorded many times. V is TRBV7-2 and J is TRBJ2-7; TRBD2 matches at 11 bases. The junction had 3 bases not matched to a gene; V was cut back by 8 bases and J by 3 bases. The CDR3 is 13 amino acids. Germline V gene data show CDR1 as SGHTA and CDR2 as FQGNSA. The DNA for the CDR3 is TGTGCCAGCGCGCTAGCGGGAGGCTACGAGCAGTACTTC. Residues: CASALAGGYEQYF.

This clonotype occurred a few times. This sequence joins TRBV25-1 and TRBJ2-2; D is unclear. The germline V gene has CDR1 MGHDK and CDR2 SYGVNS. The CDR3 runs 14 residues. V was pared by 5 bases and J by 0 bases, with 7 bases between. In DNA, the CDR3 is TGTGCCAGCAGTTTCTCTACGAACACCGGGGAGCTGTTTTTT. This encodes CASSFSTNTGELFF.

This clonotype was seen many times. This chain joins TRBV10-3 and TRBJ2-1; the D gene is possibly TRBD2 (6 bases). Germline V CDR1 and CDR2: ENHRY, SYGVKD. This CDR3 has 13 residues. V lost 10 bases, J lost 4 bases, and 14 bases lay in between. DNA for the CDR3: TGTGCCACAGGGCCGGGGGTGTACAATGAGCAGTTCTTC. It translates to CATGPGVYNEQFF.

This CDR3 reads CASSLQISGANVLTF. The CDR3 DNA is TGCGCCAGCAGCCTACAGATCTCTGGGGCCAACGTCCTGACTTTC. This chain links TRBV5-1 with TRBJ2-6, with D uncertain. Germline CDR1 SGHRS, CDR2 YFSETQ. CDR3 length: 15 residues. Deletions cut 4 bases from V and 0 bases from J, with 8 bases between.

This clonotype was observed many times. This chain uses TRBV6-2 or TRBV6-3 with TRBJ2-7; TRBD1 matches 9 bases. The CDR3 has 17 amino acids. The V gene's germline CDR1 is MNHEY and CDR2 SVGEGT. V shed 5 bases, J shed 5 bases, and the junction held 16 bases outside the gene matches. Here the CDR3 DNA reads TGTGCCAGCAGTAATACCGCACCGGGACAGGGAGCCCACGAGCAGTACTTC. Translated: CASSNTAPGQGAHEQYF.

The V gene is TRBV7-8, the J gene TRBJ2-1; D perhaps matches TRBD1 (6 bases). The CDR3 sequence is 16 residues long. The V gene lost 3 bases and the J gene lost 8 bases, with 20 bases spanning the gap. Germline loops: CDR1 SGHVS, CDR2 FQNEAQ. Written as DNA, the CDR3 is TGTGCCAGCAGCTTGGTTCGTCTCCCCTCAGGGGATGAGCAGTTCTTC. Encoded protein: CASSLVRLPSGDEQFF.

Concerning this clonotype itself: A read error may produce the germline difference seen at one junction end. The chain recombines TRBV7-8 with TRBJ2-5; 9 bases are shared with TRBD2. In germline, CDR1 is SGHVS, CDR2 FQNEAQ. This CDR3 region has 18 residues. CDR3 region: CTSSLGEGSGGLQKTLYF. Written as DNA, the CDR3 is TGTACCAGCAGCTTAGGAGAGGGTAGCGGGGGCCTCCAGAAGACCCTGTACTTC.

The V and J genes are TRBV12-3 or TRBV12-4 and TRBJ2-4; perhaps D is TRBD1 or TRBD2 (5 bases each). The CDR3 sequence is 18 residues long. Trimming left V 9 bases short and J 1 base short, with 25 bases between. The CDR3 DNA follows: TGTGCCAGTACCCTGGAGGTATCGGGACGCGGGGCCAAAAACATTCAGTACTTC. This sequence encodes CASTLEVSGRGAKNIQYF.

The genes are TRBV20-1 and TRBJ2-3; D gene uncertain. Germline CDR1 and CDR2: DFQATT and SNEGSKA (reference sequence). The CDR3 runs to 14 residues. Trimming removed 6 bases at V and 6 bases at J, with 19 bases between. As DNA, the CDR3 is TGCAGTGCCATACAGTGGGAAAGGCTCGATACGCAGTATTTT. It yields the protein CSAIQWERLDTQYF.

The chain recombines TRBV6-2 or TRBV6-3 with TRBJ1-5, with 10 bases lining up with TRBD1. Germline V CDR1 and CDR2: MNHEY, SVGEGT. The CDR3 contains 17 residues. Germline trimming cut 8 bases from V and 2 bases from J; bases unmatched to any gene: 12. The CDR3 nucleotides are TGTGCCAGCCGATCTCTGGACAGGGGGAAGGGCAATCAGCCCCAGCATTTT. Amino acids: CASRSLDRGKGNQPQHF.

At least ten counts were recorded for this clonotype. The chain has TRBV28 and TRBJ2-4; D is perhaps TRBD1 (6 bases). CDR3 length: 11 amino acids. Germline lookup yields CDR1 MDHEN and CDR2 SYDVKM. With 6 bases removed from V and 12 bases from J, the gap between germline ends came to 12 bases. The CDR3 loop is CASSLTGNQYF. DNA of the CDR3: TGTGCCAGCAGCCTTACAGGGAATCAGTACTTC. The whole variable domain, filled in from reference TRBV28 and TRBJ2-4, reads DVKVTQSSRYLVKRTGEKVFLECVQDMDHENMFWYRQDPGLGLRLIYFSYDVKMKEKGDIPEGYSVSREKKERFSLILESASTNQTSMYLCASSLTGNQYFGAGTRLSVL.

This clonotype has ten or more counts. The genes are TRBV7-2 and TRBJ1-2; tentatively, D is TRBD1 (5 bases). V was clipped by 5 bases and J by 4 bases, with 8 bases between them. CDR3 length: 12 residues. Per germline, CDR1 SGHTA and CDR2 FQGNSA. As DNA, the CDR3 is TGTGCCAGCAGCAAGCAGGGCTATGGCTACACCTTC. Its protein product is CASSKQGYGYTF.

This clonotype was seen repeatedly, ten times or more. V gene TRBV7-8 combines with J gene TRBJ1-1; 7 bases agree with TRBD1. The V gene end was trimmed by 1 base and the J gene end by 6 bases; junction bases not matched to a gene: 8. The length of the CDR3 is 15 residues. Germline V lookup: CDR1 SGHVS, CDR2 FQNEAQ. The CDR3 spells CASSLGGDRDAEAFF. The CDR3 region has the DNA TGTGCCAGCAGCTTAGGGGGTGACAGGGACGCTGAAGCTTTCTTT.

This clonotype was picked up a small number of times. V usage is TRBV6-5 and J usage is TRBJ2-4, with a weak D call TRBD2 (7 bases). This CDR3 has 16 amino acids. CDR1 and CDR2 (germline): MNHEY, SVGAGI. Trimming took off 4 bases at V and 5 bases at J, with 18 bases between the two ends. As DNA, the CDR3 is TGTGCCAGCAGTTTAACGCTGGGGGGGGGCCAAAACATTCAGTACTTC. It yields the protein CASSLTLGGGQNIQYF.

This clonotype was picked up many times. The rearrangement joins TRBV3-1 to TRBJ1-5; tentatively, D is TRBD1 (6 bases). CDR1 is LGHDT, CDR2 YNNKEL, per germline (reference sequence). The CDR3 extends over 17 amino acids. With 4 bases removed from V and 4 bases from J, the gap between germline ends came to 20 bases. CDR3 region: CASSLERPQRGNQPQHF. As DNA, the CDR3 is TGTGCCAGCAGCCTAGAGAGGCCTCAGAGGGGGAATCAGCCCCAGCATTTT.

Many counts were recorded for this clonotype. V usage is TRBV20-1 and J usage is TRBJ2-3; D is undetermined. The CDR3 is made up of 11 amino acids. The germline gives CDR1 DFQATT, CDR2 SNEGSKA (reference sequence). Between the trimmed V and J ends, which lost 6 bases and 6 bases, there was a span of 10 bases. The CDR3 DNA is TGCAGTGCCGTCCGTCGGGATACGCAGTATTTT. Amino acid sequence: CSAVRRDTQYF.

About this clonotype: A single base separates this from a much larger clone, so it may be a read error. Because the CDR3 is missing its conserved closing phenylalanine or tryptophan, this is likely a read error. The V gene is TRBV5-1, the J gene TRBJ1-2; 10 bases line up with TRBD1. The CDR3 is 14 amino acids. CDR1 and CDR2 (germline): SGHRS, YFSETQ. The trim removed 5 bases at V and 8 bases at J, leaving 9 bases unmatched. The CDR3 reads CASRPDRGVLGYTY. DNA of the CDR3: TGCGCCAGCAGACCGGACAGGGGGGTTTTAGGCTACACCTAC.

With respect to this clonotype: This CDR3 fails to terminate in the conserved phenylalanine or tryptophan, so it likely reflects a read error. The gene calls are TRBV15 and TRBJ2-3; the match to TRBD2 covers 10 bases. The CDR3 is made up of 16 amino acids. The germline gives CDR1 LNHNV, CDR2 YYDKDF (reference sequence). The CDR3 here is CATTEASGRWADTQYS. CDR3 nucleotide sequence: TGTGCCACCACAGAGGCTAGCGGGAGATGGGCAGATACACAGTATTCT.

This chain links TRBV2 with TRBJ2-5, with a weak D call TRBD1 (6 bases). Germline V gene data show CDR1 as SNHLY and CDR2 as FYNNEI. The CDR3 is 16 residues long. V lost 5 bases and J lost 4, with 20 bases in between. CDR3 nucleotides: TGTGCCAGCAGTAATATCGGCGGAACAGGGCCAGAGACCCAGTACTTC. It is translated as CASSNIGGTGPETQYF.

The sample holds many counts of this clonotype. The chain joins TRBV29-1 to TRBJ1-5, with unresolved D. V lost 4 bases to trimming and J lost 9 bases, with 22 bases between them. Germline V lookup: CDR1 SQVTM, CDR2 ANQGSEA. This CDR3 has 15 residues. CDR3 coding DNA: TGCAGCGTTGGGGGTGGGTGCGGCGAGGTACGGCCCCAGCATTTT. Translating it yields CSVGGGCGEVRPQHF.

This clonotype is labeled as medium-sized. Here the CDR3 reads CASSLTSETQYF. CDR3 bases: TGTGCCAGCAGTTTAACGAGTGAGACCCAGTACTTC. The genes are TRBV12-3 or TRBV12-4 and TRBJ2-5; no firm D call. V was shortened by 2 bases and J by 5 bases, with 6 bases between the two germline ends. The CDR3 covers 12 residues.

This chain joins TRBV28 and TRBJ2-1; TRBD2 matches 8 bases. Germline lookup yields CDR1 MDHEN and CDR2 SYDVKM. CDR3 length: 13 residues. V gave up 6 bases and J gave up 9 bases; unmatched junction bases: 7. The CDR3 sequence: CASRESGRSEQFF. In nucleotides, the CDR3 is TGTGCCAGCAGGGAAAGCGGGAGAAGTGAGCAGTTCTTC.

This clonotype is judged medium-sized. The chain is built from TRBV25-1 and TRBJ2-2, with D unclear. Germline-derived CDR1 and CDR2 are MGHDK and SYGVNS. This CDR3 spans 14 amino acids. Trimming cost V 2 bases and J 2 bases, with 6 bases left between them. The CDR3 spells CASSEVANTGELFF. The CDR3 coding sequence is TGTGCCAGCAGTGAAGTGGCCAACACCGGGGAGCTGTTTTTT.

This chain links TRBV7-9 with TRBJ2-7; D gene uncertain. The CDR3 is 15 residues long. Germline V CDR1 and CDR2: SEHNR, FQNEAQ (reference sequence). V lost 4 bases and J lost 1, with 14 bases in between. The CDR3 DNA reads as TGTGCCAGCAGCTATTACCGGACGGGTTCCTACGAGCAGTACTTC. It yields the protein CASSYYRTGSYEQYF.

The CDR3 protein is CSATGGNKGVYTF. CDR3 sequence (DNA): TGCAGTGCAACAGGGGGCAATAAGGGTGTTTACACCTTC. The chain uses TRBV20-1 and TRBJ1-2; 9 bases line up with TRBD1. Germline V lookup: CDR1 DFQATT, CDR2 SNEGSKA (reference sequence). This CDR3 comprises 13 residues. The trim removed 6 bases at V and 11 bases at J, leaving 13 bases unmatched.